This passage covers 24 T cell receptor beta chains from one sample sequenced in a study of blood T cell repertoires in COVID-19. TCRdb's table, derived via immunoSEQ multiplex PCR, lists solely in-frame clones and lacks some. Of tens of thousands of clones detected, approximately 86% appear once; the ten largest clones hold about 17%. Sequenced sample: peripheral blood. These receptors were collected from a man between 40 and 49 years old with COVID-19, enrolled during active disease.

As DNA, the CDR3 is TGTGCCAGCAGCAAAGCCGGAGGACTATTCACATATAGCAATCAGCCCCAGCATTTT. It translates to CASSKAGGLFTYSNQPQHF. The V call is TRBV21-1, the J call TRBJ1-5. TRBV21-1 constitutes a pseudogene. The CDR3 consists of 19 residues.

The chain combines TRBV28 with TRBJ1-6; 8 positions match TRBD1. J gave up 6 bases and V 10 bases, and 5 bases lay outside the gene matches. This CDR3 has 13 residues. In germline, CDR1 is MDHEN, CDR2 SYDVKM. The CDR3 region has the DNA TGTGCCACCAGGACAGGGTTTAATTCACCCCTCCACTTT. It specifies CATRTGFNSPLHF.

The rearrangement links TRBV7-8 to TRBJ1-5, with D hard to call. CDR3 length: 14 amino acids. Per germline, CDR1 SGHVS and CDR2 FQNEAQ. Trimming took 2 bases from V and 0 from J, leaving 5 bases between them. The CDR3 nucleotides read TGTGCCAGCAGCTTACAGGATAGCAATCAGCCCCAGCATTTT. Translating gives CASSLQDSNQPQHF.

The CDR3 is CASSSGTGQETQYF. The CDR3 nucleotides are TGTGCCAGCAGTTCCGGGACAGGACAAGAGACCCAGTACTTC. The chain links TRBV27 to TRBJ2-5; 8 nucleotides align to TRBD1. Germline-derived CDR1 and CDR2 are MNHEY and SMNVEV (reference sequence). This CDR3 has 14 amino acids. The trim removed 4 bases at V and 2 bases at J, leaving 3 bases unmatched.

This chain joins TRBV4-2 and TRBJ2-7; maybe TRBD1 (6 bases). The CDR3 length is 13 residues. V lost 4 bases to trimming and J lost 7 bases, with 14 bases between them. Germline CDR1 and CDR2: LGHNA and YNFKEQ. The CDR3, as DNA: TGTGCCAGCAGCCCCCGGGACATGGGGGAGCAGTACTTC. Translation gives CASSPRDMGEQYF.

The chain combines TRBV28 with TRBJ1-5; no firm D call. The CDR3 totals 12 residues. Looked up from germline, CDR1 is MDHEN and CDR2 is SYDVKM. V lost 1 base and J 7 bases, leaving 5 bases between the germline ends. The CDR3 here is CASSLFMQPQHF. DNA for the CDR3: TGTGCCAGCAGTTTATTCATGCAGCCCCAGCATTTT.

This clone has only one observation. The CDR3 DNA reads as TGTGCCAGCAGCCAAGTCAGCGGGGCTAACTACGAGCAGTACTTC. Translated, it gives CASSQVSGANYEQYF. The chain joins TRBV4-2 to TRBJ2-7; 7 bases line up with TRBD2. After removal of 1 base from V and 3 bases from J, the junction contained 6 bases not matched to a gene. The CDR3 extends over 15 amino acids. Looked up from germline, CDR1 is LGHNA and CDR2 is YNFKEQ.

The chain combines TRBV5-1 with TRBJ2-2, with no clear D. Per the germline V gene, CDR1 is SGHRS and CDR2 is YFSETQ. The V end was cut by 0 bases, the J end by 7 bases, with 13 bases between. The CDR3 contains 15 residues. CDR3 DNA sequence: TGCGCCAGCAGCTTGGGTCAAGTTAGGAGCGGGGAGCTGTTTTTT. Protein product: CASSLGQVRSGELFF.

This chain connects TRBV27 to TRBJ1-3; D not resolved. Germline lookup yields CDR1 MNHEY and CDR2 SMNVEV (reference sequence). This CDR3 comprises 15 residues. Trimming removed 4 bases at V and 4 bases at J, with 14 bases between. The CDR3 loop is CASSWSWERGNTIYF. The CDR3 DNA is TGTGCCAGCAGTTGGAGCTGGGAGAGAGGAAACACCATATATTTT.

The CDR3 reads CASQRDRGDYGYTF. The CDR3 DNA sequence: TGTGCCAGCCAACGGGACAGGGGCGACTATGGCTACACCTTC. V and J are TRBV19 and TRBJ1-2; 10 bases are shared with TRBD1. V gave up 9 bases and J gave up 3 bases; unmatched junction bases: 7. The CDR3 spans 14 residues. CDR1 and CDR2 from the germline V gene are LNHDA and SQIVND (reference sequence). Full variable domain (rest looked up from reference TRBV19 and TRBJ1-2): DGGITQSPKYLFRKEGQNVTLSCEQNLNHDAMYWYRQDPGQGLRLIYYSQIVNDFQKGDIAEGYSVSREKKESFPLTVTSAQKNPTAFYLCASQRDRGDYGYTFGSGTRLTVV.

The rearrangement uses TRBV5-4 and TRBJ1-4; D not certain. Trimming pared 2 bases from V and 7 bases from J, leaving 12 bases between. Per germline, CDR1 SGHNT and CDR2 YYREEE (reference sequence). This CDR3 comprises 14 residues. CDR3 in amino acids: CASSFGEFGEKLFF. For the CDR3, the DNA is TGTGCCAGCAGCTTCGGGGAGTTTGGTGAAAAACTGTTTTTT.

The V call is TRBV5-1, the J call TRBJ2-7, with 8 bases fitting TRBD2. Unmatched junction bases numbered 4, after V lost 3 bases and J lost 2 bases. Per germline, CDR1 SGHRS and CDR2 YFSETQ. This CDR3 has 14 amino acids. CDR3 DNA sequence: TGCGCCAGCAGCTGGGGACTAGATACCTACGAGCAGTACTTC. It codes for CASSWGLDTYEQYF.

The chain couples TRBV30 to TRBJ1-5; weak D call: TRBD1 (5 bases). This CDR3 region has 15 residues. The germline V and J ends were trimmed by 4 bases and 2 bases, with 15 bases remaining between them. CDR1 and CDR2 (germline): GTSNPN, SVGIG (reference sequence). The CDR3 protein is CAWNGGSVGNQPQHF. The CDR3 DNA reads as TGTGCCTGGAACGGGGGTTCTGTTGGCAATCAGCCCCAGCATTTT.

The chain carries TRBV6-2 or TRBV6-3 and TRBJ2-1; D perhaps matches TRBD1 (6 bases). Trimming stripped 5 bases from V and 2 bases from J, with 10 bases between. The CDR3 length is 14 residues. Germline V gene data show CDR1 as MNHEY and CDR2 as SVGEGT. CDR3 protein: CASSIGQTYNEQFF. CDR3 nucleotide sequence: TGTGCCAGCAGTATCGGACAGACCTACAATGAGCAGTTCTTC.

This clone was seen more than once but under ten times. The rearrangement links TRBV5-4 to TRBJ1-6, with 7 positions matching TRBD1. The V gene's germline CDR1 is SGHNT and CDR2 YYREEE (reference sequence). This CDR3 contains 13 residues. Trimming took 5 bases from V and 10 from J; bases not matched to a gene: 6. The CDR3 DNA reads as TGTGCCAGCAGGTCGACAGGGCGGTCACCCCTCCACTTT. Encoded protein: CASRSTGRSPLHF.

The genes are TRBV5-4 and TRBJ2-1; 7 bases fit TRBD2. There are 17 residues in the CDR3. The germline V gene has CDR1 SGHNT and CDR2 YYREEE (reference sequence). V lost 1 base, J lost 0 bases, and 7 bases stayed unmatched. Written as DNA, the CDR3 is TGTGCCAGCAGCTTGCCGGGGGGTGACAGCTCCTACAATGAGCAGTTCTTC. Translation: CASSLPGGDSSYNEQFF.

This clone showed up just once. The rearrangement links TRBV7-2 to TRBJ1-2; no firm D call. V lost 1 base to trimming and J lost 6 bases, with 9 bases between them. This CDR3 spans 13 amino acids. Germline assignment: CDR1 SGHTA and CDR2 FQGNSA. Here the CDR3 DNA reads TGTGCCAGCAGCTTAGGACTTTACGATGGCTACACCTTC. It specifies CASSLGLYDGYTF.

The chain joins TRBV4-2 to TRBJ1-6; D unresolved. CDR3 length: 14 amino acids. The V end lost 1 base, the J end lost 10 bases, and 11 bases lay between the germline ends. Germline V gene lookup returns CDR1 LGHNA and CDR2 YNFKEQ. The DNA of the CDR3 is TGTGCCAGCAGCCAAGTGTTAGAGGTGTCACCCCTCCACTTT. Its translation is CASSQVLEVSPLHF.

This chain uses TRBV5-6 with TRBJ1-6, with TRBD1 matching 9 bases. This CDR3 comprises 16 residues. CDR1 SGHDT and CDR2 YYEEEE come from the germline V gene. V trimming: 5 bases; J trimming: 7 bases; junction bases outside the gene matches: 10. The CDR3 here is CASRLGQGVGNSPLHF. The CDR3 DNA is TGTGCCAGCAGACTGGGACAGGGAGTTGGGAATTCACCCCTCCACTTT.

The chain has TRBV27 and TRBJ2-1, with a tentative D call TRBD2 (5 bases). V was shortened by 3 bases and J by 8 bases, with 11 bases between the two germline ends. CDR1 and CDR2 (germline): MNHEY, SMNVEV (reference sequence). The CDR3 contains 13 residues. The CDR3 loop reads CASSFGMIDEQFF. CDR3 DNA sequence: TGTGCCAGCAGTTTCGGGATGATCGATGAGCAGTTCTTC.

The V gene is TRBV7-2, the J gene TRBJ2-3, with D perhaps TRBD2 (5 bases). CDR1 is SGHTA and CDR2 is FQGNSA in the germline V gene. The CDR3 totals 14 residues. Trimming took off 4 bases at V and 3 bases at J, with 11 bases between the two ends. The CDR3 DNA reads TGTGCCAGCAGCTCACTAGATCTTACAGATACGCAGTATTTT. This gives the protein CASSSLDLTDTQYF.

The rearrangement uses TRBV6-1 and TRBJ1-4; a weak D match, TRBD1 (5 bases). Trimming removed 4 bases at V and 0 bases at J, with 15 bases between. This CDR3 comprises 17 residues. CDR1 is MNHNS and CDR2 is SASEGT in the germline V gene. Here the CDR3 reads CASSASVGGATNEKLFF. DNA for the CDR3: TGTGCCAGCAGTGCCTCCGTGGGGGGAGCAACTAATGAAAAACTGTTTTTT.

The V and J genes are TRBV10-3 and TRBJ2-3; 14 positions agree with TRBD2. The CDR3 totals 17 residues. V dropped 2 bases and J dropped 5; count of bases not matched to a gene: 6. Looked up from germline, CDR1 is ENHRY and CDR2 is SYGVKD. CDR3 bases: TGTGCCATCAGTGAGACCCCGACTAGCGGGGGGGGAGATACGCAGTATTTT. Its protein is CAISETPTSGGGDTQYF.

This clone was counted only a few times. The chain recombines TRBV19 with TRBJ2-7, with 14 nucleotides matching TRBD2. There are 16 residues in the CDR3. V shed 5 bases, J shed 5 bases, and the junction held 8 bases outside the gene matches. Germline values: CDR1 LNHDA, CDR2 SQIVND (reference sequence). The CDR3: CASSPQGTSGGNEQYF. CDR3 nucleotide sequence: TGTGCCAGTAGTCCTCAGGGGACTAGCGGGGGAAACGAGCAGTACTTC.